Following are 32 T cell receptor beta chains from one sample sequenced in a study of early T cells in non-severe SARS-CoV-2 infection. TCRdb passed the 5' RACE reads through MiXCR, listing each CDR3 protein once. The sample consists of some 76,000 distinct CDR3 sequences, around 15% of them appearing once. Sequences were obtained from whole blood. All receptors come from an adult who was a healthcare worker with PCR-confirmed SARS-CoV-2 infection or an uninfected control (not recorded which).

This clonotype was counted at least ten times. The rearrangement links TRBV3-1 to TRBJ2-4, with 7 positions matching TRBD1. CDR3 length: 14 amino acids. From germline, CDR1 is LGHDT and CDR2 YNNKEL (reference sequence). Unmatched junction bases numbered 0, after V lost 3 bases and J lost 1 base. The CDR3 DNA is TGTGCCAGCAGCCAGGACAGGGCCAAAAACATTCAGTACTTC. This translates into CASSQDRAKNIQYF.

The V and J genes are TRBV29-1 and TRBJ2-7; 7 bases agree with TRBD2. CDR1 is SQVTM, CDR2 ANQGSEA, per germline. V gave up 6 bases and J gave up 2 bases; unmatched junction bases: 10. This CDR3 has 14 amino acids. The CDR3 loop reads CSVSRDYPAYEQYF. Here the CDR3 DNA reads TGCAGCGTATCCCGGGACTACCCGGCCTACGAGCAGTACTTC.

V gene TRBV7-2 combines with J gene TRBJ1-3; tentatively, D is TRBD1 (5 bases). Trimming stripped 5 bases from V and 5 bases from J, with 16 bases between. This CDR3 contains 15 residues. Germline V gene sequence: CDR1 SGHTA, CDR2 FQGNSA. In nucleotides, the CDR3 is TGTGCCAGCAGCCCCCGGGAGGGGCTTCGAAACACCATATATTTT. Translation gives CASSPREGLRNTIYF.

The sample holds a few counts of this clonotype. The genes are TRBV11-2 and TRBJ1-1; D not certain. Trimming removed 2 bases from V and 2 bases from J, with 18 bases in between. CDR3 length equals 17 residues. The V gene's germline CDR1 is SGHAT and CDR2 FQNNGV. CDR3 protein: CASSLRVGRSKNTEAFF. The CDR3 DNA follows: TGTGCCAGCAGCTTAAGAGTCGGACGGAGTAAAAACACTGAAGCTTTCTTT.

This chain links TRBV7-2 with TRBJ1-6, with TRBD1 matching over 8 bases. CDR1 is SGHTA and CDR2 is FQGNSA in the germline V gene. The V segment lost 5 bases and the J segment 5 bases; nucleotides outside the gene matches: 5. CDR3 length equals 15 residues. CDR3 bases: TGTGCCAGCAGCCGGCAGACAGGGGATAATTCACCCCTCCACTTT. It codes for CASSRQTGDNSPLHF.

This clonotype has ten or more counts. V is TRBV7-9 and J is TRBJ2-1; 10 nucleotides agree with TRBD1. Germline V gives CDR1 SEHNR, CDR2 FQNEAQ (reference sequence). The CDR3 extends over 16 amino acids. The J segment lost 7 bases and the V segment lost 5 bases, leaving 11 bases of the junction unmatched. Here the CDR3 reads CASSISLGQGMNEQFF. The CDR3 DNA sequence: TGTGCCAGCAGCATATCCCTGGGACAGGGGATGAATGAGCAGTTCTTC.

This clonotype was seen a few times. The genes are TRBV28 and TRBJ2-5; tentatively, D is TRBD1 (5 bases). Trimming left V 2 bases short and J 3 bases short, with 16 bases between. This CDR3 region has 16 residues. CDR1 and CDR2 (germline): MDHEN, SYDVKM. CDR3 residues: CASSLPLKGNEETQYF. DNA of the CDR3: TGTGCCAGCAGTTTACCCCTAAAGGGGAATGAAGAGACCCAGTACTTC.

This clonotype was observed a few times. The chain has TRBV4-3 and TRBJ2-1; D gene uncertain. This CDR3 is built from 14 residues. Trimming removed 0 bases from V and 4 bases from J, with 7 bases in between. The germline V gene encodes CDR1 LGHNA and CDR2 YSLEER. CDR3 region: CASSQEGLYNEQFF. As DNA, the CDR3 is TGCGCCAGCAGCCAAGAAGGGCTGTACAATGAGCAGTTCTTC.

This chain uses TRBV7-2 with TRBJ1-2; no reliable D call. CDR1 and CDR2 from the germline V gene are SGHTA and FQGNSA. This CDR3 contains 13 residues. Trimming took 2 bases from V and 10 from J, leaving 14 bases between them. The CDR3 reads CASSLFNYGDYTF. Here the CDR3 DNA reads TGTGCCAGCAGCTTATTCAACTACGGGGACTACACCTTC.

The chain couples TRBV11-2 to TRBJ2-5; 8 nucleotides agree with TRBD1. CDR1 and CDR2 from the germline V gene are SGHAT and FQNNGV. The CDR3 runs 15 residues. Germline trimming cut 1 base from V and 5 bases from J; bases unmatched to any gene: 6. In DNA, the CDR3 is TGTGCCAGCAGCTTAGTTGTCAGGGGGCCGGAGACCCAGTACTTC. Translated, it gives CASSLVVRGPETQYF. Complete variable domain (other parts from reference TRBV11-2 and TRBJ2-5): EAGVAQSPRYKIIEKRQSVAFWCNPISGHATLYWYQQILGQGPKLLIQFQNNGVVDDSQLPKDRFSAERLKGVDSTLKIQPAKLEDSAVYLCASSLVVRGPETQYFGPGTRLLVL.

This clonotype was detected only a few times. The chain recombines TRBV5-1 with TRBJ2-1; D is undetermined. There are 15 residues in the CDR3. The germline CDR1 and CDR2 sequences are SGHRS and YFSETQ. Between the trimmed V and J ends, which lost 0 bases and 3 bases, there was a span of 10 bases. CDR3 DNA sequence: TGCGCCAGCAGCTTGGGTCCTTACTTCTACAATGAGCAGTTCTTC. It yields the protein CASSLGPYFYNEQFF. Full variable domain (remainder filled in from reference TRBV5-1 and TRBJ2-1): KAGVTQTPRYLIKTRGQQVTLSCSPISGHRSVSWYQQTPGQGLQFLFEYFSETQRNKGNFPGRFSGRQFSNSRSEMNVSTLELGDSALYLCASSLGPYFYNEQFFGPGTRLTVL.

This chain joins TRBV4-3 and TRBJ2-1, with 9 bases identical to TRBD2. Germline CDR1 reads LGHNA; CDR2 reads YSLEER. The V gene end was trimmed by 4 bases and the J gene end by 6 bases; junction bases not matched to a gene: 7. This CDR3 region has 15 residues. CDR3 residues: CASSRGRTSANEQFF. Here the CDR3 DNA reads TGCGCCAGCAGCCGAGGGAGGACTAGCGCCAATGAGCAGTTCTTC.

In this sample, this clonotype turned up a few times. V usage is TRBV5-1 and J usage is TRBJ2-7; TRBD1 matches at 11 bases. This CDR3 is 16 amino acids long. Trimming took 4 bases from V and 5 from J; bases not matched to a gene: 11. The germline gives CDR1 SGHRS, CDR2 YFSETQ. CDR3 sequence: CASSAYMDRGLNEQYF. Here the CDR3 DNA reads TGCGCCAGCAGCGCTTATATGGACAGGGGGCTAAACGAGCAGTACTTC.

The rearrangement uses TRBV5-1 and TRBJ1-5; D perhaps matches TRBD1 (6 bases). Trimming cost V 4 bases and J 1 base, with 12 bases left between them. Per the germline V gene, CDR1 is SGHRS and CDR2 is YFSETQ. This CDR3 is built from 15 residues. The CDR3 sequence is CASSSTGSSNQPQHF. Here the CDR3 DNA reads TGCGCCAGCAGCAGTACAGGGTCGAGCAATCAGCCCCAGCATTTT.

This sequence joins TRBV28 and TRBJ2-5; D not certain. V shed 2 bases and J shed 7 bases, with 11 bases lying between them. Germline lookup yields CDR1 MDHEN and CDR2 SYDVKM. The CDR3 is made up of 13 amino acids. The CDR3 sequence is CASSLGLPGTQYF. As DNA, the CDR3 is TGTGCCAGCAGTTTAGGCCTACCGGGGACCCAGTACTTC.

As concerns this clonotype: A much larger clone sits a single nucleotide away, making a read error possible. The CDR3 sequence is CASSFATDTEAFF. Written as DNA, the CDR3 is TGTGCCAGCAGTTTCGCTACGGACACTGAAGCTTTCTTT. The V call is TRBV6-2 or TRBV6-3, the J call TRBJ1-1; D is unclear. Between the trimmed V and J ends, which lost 4 bases and 3 bases, there was a span of 9 bases. CDR1 MNHEY and CDR2 SVGEGT come from the germline V gene. The CDR3 has 13 residues.

The rearrangement uses TRBV3-1 and TRBJ2-5, with 10 bases that match TRBD2. Germline V gene data show CDR1 as LGHDT and CDR2 as YNNKEL (reference sequence). V shed 3 bases and J 5 bases; nucleotides not matched to a gene: 3. The CDR3 has 14 amino acids. The CDR3 nucleotides read TGTGCCAGCAGCCAGCTAGCGGGAGTTGAGACCCAGTACTTC. This gives the protein CASSQLAGVETQYF.

The sample holds a few counts of this clonotype. The chain recombines TRBV5-1 with TRBJ2-7, with D possibly being TRBD1 or TRBD2 (5 bases each). Germline assignment: CDR1 SGHRS and CDR2 YFSETQ. This CDR3 is 14 amino acids long. V was trimmed by 0 bases and J by 6 bases, leaving 13 bases between them. The CDR3 bases are TGCGCCAGCAGCTTGGGAGGGGTGCTACGCGAGCAGTACTTC. It codes for CASSLGGVLREQYF.

This clonotype has a handful of counts. V and J are TRBV9 and TRBJ2-1; D is undetermined. There are 13 residues in the CDR3. Trimming left V 4 bases short and J 3 bases short, with 8 bases between. CDR1 and CDR2 (germline): SGDLS, YYNGEE. The CDR3 here is CASSSRLYNEQFF. The CDR3 DNA is TGTGCCAGCAGCTCTCGGCTCTACAATGAGCAGTTCTTC.

The J gene is TRBJ2-2, the V gene TRBV6-6, with D maybe TRBD1 (6 bases). Germline loops: CDR1 MNHNY, CDR2 SVGAGI (reference sequence). This CDR3 spans 16 amino acids. Trimming shortened V by 4 bases and J by 2 bases, and 14 bases separated the two germline ends. The CDR3 coding sequence is TGTGCCAGCAGTTTACCGGGACAAACAAACACCGGGGAGCTGTTTTTT. Its protein product is CASSLPGQTNTGELFF.

V is TRBV3-1 and J is TRBJ2-7; D perhaps matches TRBD2 (6 bases). Trimming removed 8 bases at V and 5 bases at J, with 10 bases between. CDR1 and CDR2 from the germline V gene are LGHDT and YNNKEL (reference sequence). This CDR3 comprises 11 residues. CDR3 sequence (DNA): TGTGCCAGCCGCGGGGCCAACGAGCAGTACTTC. Translating it yields CASRGANEQYF.

This clonotype showed up many times. The V call is TRBV28, the J call TRBJ2-3; tentative D call: TRBD1 (6 bases). CDR3 length: 14 amino acids. Germline assignment: CDR1 MDHEN and CDR2 SYDVKM. V shed 6 bases and J shed 2 bases, with 12 bases lying between them. CDR3 in amino acids: CASSPGTNTDTQYF. The CDR3 nucleotides read TGTGCCAGCAGCCCCGGGACAAACACAGATACGCAGTATTTT.

This clonotype was detected a few times. This chain links TRBV4-3 with TRBJ2-5; the D is unclear. Trimming removed 4 bases at V and 4 bases at J, with 10 bases between. The germline V gene encodes CDR1 LGHNA and CDR2 YSLEER. The CDR3 spans 13 residues. The CDR3 reads CASSRTARETQYF. The CDR3 DNA is TGCGCCAGCAGCCGGACGGCGAGAGAGACCCAGTACTTC.

The chain employs TRBV12-3 or TRBV12-4 and TRBJ1-2; tentative D call: TRBD1 (6 bases). The CDR3 contains 15 residues. V was pared by 5 bases and J by 7 bases, with 20 bases between. The CDR3 loop reads CASSPQRGGVGGYTF. The CDR3 DNA is TGTGCCAGCAGTCCCCAGCGAGGGGGAGTCGGTGGCTACACCTTC.

This clonotype was seen at least ten times. This chain links TRBV7-2 with TRBJ2-3, with TRBD2 matching 10 bases. In germline, CDR1 is SGHTA, CDR2 FQGNSA. The length of the CDR3 is 16 residues. V was pared by 5 bases and J by 1 base, with 6 bases of the junction left unmatched. The chain's CDR3 is CASSNPGLAGTDTQYF. DNA of the CDR3: TGTGCCAGCAGCAATCCCGGACTAGCGGGCACAGATACGCAGTATTTT.

This clonotype was counted at least ten times. The rearrangement uses TRBV4-1 and TRBJ2-1; 7 bases fit TRBD1. The CDR3 is made up of 13 amino acids. With V trimmed by 0 bases and J by 9 bases, 2 bases remained unmatched. CDR1 and CDR2 from the germline V gene are MGHRA and YSYEKL. The DNA for the CDR3 is TGCGCCAGCAGCCAAGACAGGGGGATTGAGCAGTTCTTC. Translated: CASSQDRGIEQFF.

V and J are TRBV6-6 and TRBJ2-7, with D maybe TRBD2 (6 bases). This CDR3 comprises 11 residues. V dropped 7 bases and J dropped 7 bases, with 11 bases sitting between them. Germline V gene data show CDR1 as MNHNY and CDR2 as SVGAGI (reference sequence). The CDR3 reads CASTKGTEQYF. The DNA of the CDR3 is TGTGCCAGCACCAAGGGGACTGAGCAGTACTTC.

The chain links TRBV28 to TRBJ1-1; no clear D gene. Per germline, CDR1 MDHEN and CDR2 SYDVKM. The CDR3 has 14 amino acids. Trimming shortened V by 2 bases and J by 6 bases, and 13 bases separated the two germline ends. The CDR3 spells CASSLIAPLSEAFF. CDR3 nucleotides: TGTGCCAGCAGTTTAATTGCCCCCCTCTCTGAAGCTTTCTTT.

This clonotype has just a few counts. This chain joins TRBV28 and TRBJ2-2; TRBD1 agrees at 7 bases. Trimming took 4 bases from V and 1 from J; bases not matched to a gene: 9. The germline gives CDR1 MDHEN, CDR2 SYDVKM. This CDR3 region has 17 residues. This chain's CDR3 is CASSSHQGVGNTGELFF. The CDR3, as DNA: TGTGCCAGCAGTTCGCATCAGGGGGTAGGGAACACCGGGGAGCTGTTTTTT.

In its sample, this clonotype was seen a few times. The rearrangement joins TRBV28 to TRBJ2-7, with D hard to call. The CDR3 spans 11 residues. The V end was cut by 7 bases, the J end by 4 bases, with 8 bases between. In germline, CDR1 is MDHEN, CDR2 SYDVKM. In DNA form, the CDR3 reads TGTGCCAGCAAGTTAGGTTACGAGCAGTACTTC. Translating gives CASKLGYEQYF.

This chain joins TRBV9 and TRBJ2-2; TRBD1 might be the D (5 bases). Germline-derived CDR1 and CDR2 are SGDLS and YYNGEE. The V end lost 0 bases, the J end lost 0 bases, and 6 bases lay between the germline ends. There are 15 residues in the CDR3. This CDR3 reads CASSVVDTNTGELFF. CDR3 nucleotides: TGTGCCAGCAGCGTAGTGGACACGAACACCGGGGAGCTGTTTTTT.

In this sample, this clonotype turned up a few times. V gene TRBV28 combines with J gene TRBJ1-5; 10 bases are shared with TRBD1. With 0 bases clipped from V and 2 bases from J, the junction kept 4 bases outside the gene matches. The CDR3 length is 17 residues. CDR1 MDHEN and CDR2 SYDVKM come from the germline V gene. CDR3 sequence reads: CASSLWDRGNGNQPQHF. The CDR3 DNA reads TGTGCCAGCAGTTTATGGGACAGGGGGAATGGCAATCAGCCCCAGCATTTT.